The source of this TCR beta chain is a study of blood T cell repertoires in COVID-19. The overall study: Whether acute or convalescent, the COVID-19 samples came from the United States, Italy and Spain. The analysed material was cDNA or gDNA that came from T cells, B-cell-depleted T cells, or PBMCs.

Trimming took 0 bases from V and 4 from J; bases not matched to a gene: 3. Germline V lookup: CDR1 SGHKS, CDR2 YYEKEE (reference sequence). This CDR3 contains 14 residues. Original processing methods: Amplification with reference gene primers provided the estimates of nucleated cell counts. The table came from immunoSEQ multiplex PCR; TCRdb's copy has only in-frame clones and leaves some out. The V and J calls and clone size are taken from that table; D and trimming were inferred from the DNA. The sample has roughly 78,000 clones; approximately 82% are singletons. Sequenced: peripheral blood. The rearrangement links TRBV5-5 to TRBJ1-1; TRBD1 agrees at 7 bases. The origin of this receptor is a woman of 80 years or more with acute or convalescent COVID-19. DNA for the CDR3: TGTGCCAGCAGCTTGGCCGACAGGGCCACTGAAGCTTTCTTT. Its translation: CASSLADRATEAFF. Filled out from reference TRBV5-5 and TRBJ1-1, the complete variable domain reads DAGVTQSPTHLIKTRGQQVTLRCSPISGHKSVSWYQQVLGQGPQFIFQYYEKEERGRGNFPDRFSARQFPNYSSELNVNALLLGDSALYLCASSLADRATEAFFGQGTRLTVV.